The 27 T cell receptor beta chains reported below all come from one sample, sequenced in a study of sequential checkpoint blockade in melanoma. Treatment meaning: randomized to nivolumab then ipilimumab (arm A) or the reverse (arm B). This table comes from immunoSEQ multiplex PCR, and its TCRdb copy is limited to in-frame clones, with some not included. The sample lists around 30,000 clones; around 88% were seen once. Sequenced material: CD8+ T cells sorted from blood (inferred from file names), taken from a patient given nivolumab and ipilimumab in sequence. The source of these receptors is a human donor with melanoma.

The chain has TRBV28 and TRBJ2-7; the D gene is possibly TRBD1 (5 bases). This CDR3 is built from 14 residues. The V gene lost 2 bases and the J gene lost 5 bases, with 13 bases spanning the gap. From germline, CDR1 is MDHEN and CDR2 SYDVKM. This CDR3 reads CASSLSQGWDEQYF. Here the CDR3 DNA reads TGTGCCAGCAGTTTAAGCCAGGGATGGGACGAGCAGTACTTC. The full variable domain, in which reference TRBV28 and TRBJ2-7 provide the parts outside the CDR3, is DVKVTQSSRYLVKRTGEKVFLECVQDMDHENMFWYRQDPGLGLRLIYFSYDVKMKEKGDIPEGYSVSREKKERFSLILESASTNQTSMYLCASSLSQGWDEQYFGPGTRLTVT.

About this clone: Mismatch with germline at one junction end may stem from a read error. The chain carries TRBV11-2 and TRBJ2-6; 9 bases agree with TRBD1. Germline CDR1 reads SGHAT; CDR2 reads FQNNGV. This CDR3 has 18 residues. CDR3 sequence: CASSLWRDRDSGTNVLTF. The CDR3, as DNA: TGTGCCAGCAGCCTTTGGCGGGACAGGGATTCTGGGACCAACGTCCTGACTTTC.

This clone came up a few times. The chain joins TRBV7-9 to TRBJ2-7, with 10 nucleotides matching TRBD1. CDR1 and CDR2 (germline): SEHNR, FQNEAQ (reference sequence). The V segment lost 5 bases and the J segment 5 bases; nucleotides outside the gene matches: 9. The CDR3 sequence is 15 residues long. The CDR3 spells CASSPRDRGSNEQYF. The CDR3 DNA reads TGTGCCAGCAGCCCCCGGGACAGGGGATCGAACGAGCAGTACTTC.

This chain joins TRBV5-5 and TRBJ2-5, with 7 nucleotides matching TRBD1. This CDR3 has 14 residues. The V segment lost 4 bases and the J segment 4 bases; nucleotides outside the gene matches: 7. CDR1 is SGHKS, CDR2 YYEKEE, per germline (reference sequence). CDR3 in amino acids: CASSRQGFVETQYF. CDR3 bases: TGTGCCAGCAGCAGACAGGGTTTCGTAGAGACCCAGTACTTC.

The chain has TRBV7-9 and TRBJ1-2, with a tentative D call TRBD1 (5 bases). The CDR3 covers 14 residues. V lost 6 bases, J lost 2 bases, and 13 bases lay in between. Germline CDR1 and CDR2: SEHNR and FQNEAQ (reference sequence). The CDR3 coding sequence is TGTGCCAGCAGGGGGCCGTGGGAAAACTATGGCTACACCTTC. It yields the protein CASRGPWENYGYTF.

The V gene is TRBV28, the J gene TRBJ2-7; D gene unclear. Germline values: CDR1 MDHEN, CDR2 SYDVKM. The CDR3 loop spans 14 amino acids. Trimming pared 5 bases from V and 3 bases from J, leaving 14 bases between. CDR3 coding DNA: TGTGCCAGCAGTACGCCCTTTACGGGCTACGAGCAGTACTTC. As protein: CASSTPFTGYEQYF. Full variable domain (outside the CDR3, taken from reference TRBV28 and TRBJ2-7): DVKVTQSSRYLVKRTGEKVFLECVQDMDHENMFWYRQDPGLGLRLIYFSYDVKMKEKGDIPEGYSVSREKKERFSLILESASTNQTSMYLCASSTPFTGYEQYFGPGTRLTVT.

The chain employs TRBV6-5 and TRBJ2-7; D possibly corresponds to TRBD2 (6 bases). This CDR3 region has 15 residues. From germline, CDR1 is MNHEY and CDR2 SVGAGI. V lost 2 bases and J lost 4, with 15 bases in between. The CDR3 protein is CASSYSTGSEYEQYF. Here the CDR3 DNA reads TGTGCCAGCAGTTACAGTACCGGGAGCGAGTACGAGCAGTACTTC.

This clone has only a few counts. This chain connects TRBV4-1 to TRBJ1-1; TRBD1 might be the D (6 bases). CDR3 length equals 15 residues. The germline V gene has CDR1 MGHRA and CDR2 YSYEKL. The V and J ends lost 0 bases and 1 base respectively, with 9 bases between them. CDR3 loop: CASSQEARGNTEAFF. Here the CDR3 DNA reads TGCGCCAGCAGCCAAGAGGCCAGGGGGAACACTGAAGCTTTCTTT.

J is TRBJ2-7 and V is TRBV18; TRBD1 agrees at 9 bases. This CDR3 is 14 amino acids long. After removal of 4 bases from V and 3 bases from J, the junction contained 4 bases not matched to a gene. The germline gives CDR1 KGHSH, CDR2 LQKENI. In nucleotides, the CDR3 is TGTGCCAGCTCACGCCGGGACAGGGACTACGAGCAGTACTTC. It encodes CASSRRDRDYEQYF.

The gene calls are TRBV18 and TRBJ2-2; 10 bases line up with TRBD1. Germline V gene lookup returns CDR1 KGHSH and CDR2 LQKENI. This CDR3 region has 15 residues. V trimming: 5 bases; J trimming: 6 bases; junction bases outside the gene matches: 6. The CDR3 DNA reads as TGTGCCAGCTCAACCGGGACAGGGGCTGCCGGGGAGCTGTTTTTT. This gives the protein CASSTGTGAAGELFF.

The chain recombines TRBV11-2 with TRBJ2-3, with 7 bases identical to TRBD1. Germline CDR1 reads SGHAT; CDR2 reads FQNNGV. The CDR3 runs to 15 residues. V lost 4 bases to trimming and J lost 4 bases; unmatched junction nucleotides: 8. The CDR3 DNA is TGTGCCAGCAGCTCGACAGGGTTTGAGTCAGATACGCAGTATTTT. Translation gives CASSSTGFESDTQYF.

The chain joins TRBV6-1 to TRBJ1-2; 7 positions agree with TRBD1. Germline-derived CDR1 and CDR2 are MNHNS and SASEGT. V was pared by 0 bases and J by 5 bases, with 9 bases of the junction left unmatched. The CDR3 totals 16 residues. The CDR3 reads CASSEAMAGGRYGYTF. The CDR3 DNA sequence: TGTGCCAGCAGTGAAGCGATGGCAGGGGGTCGATATGGCTACACCTTC.

This clone appeared a few times. Only one base separates this from a far larger clonotype, so it likely reflects a read error. The same CDR3 also results from other DNA sequences found in this sample. The chain employs TRBV13 and TRBJ1-2; a weak D match, TRBD1 (5 bases). This CDR3 is 18 amino acids long. The V gene's germline CDR1 is PRHDT and CDR2 FYEKMQ (reference sequence). This CDR3 is CASSLGHGLSSLTYGYTF. CDR3 bases: TGTGCCAGCAGCCTAGGACACGGCCTAAGTAGCCTTACATATGGCTACACCTTC.

The chain uses TRBV7-2 and TRBJ2-2; 8 bases map to TRBD2. Trimming took 5 bases from V and 1 from J; bases not matched to a gene: 3. Germline V gives CDR1 SGHTA, CDR2 FQGNSA. The CDR3 is 15 amino acids. CDR3 region: CASSASGWNTGELFF. For the CDR3, the DNA is TGTGCCAGCAGCGCTAGCGGGTGGAACACCGGGGAGCTGTTTTTT.

The chain employs TRBV27 and TRBJ2-1, with D perhaps matching TRBD2 (6 bases). The CDR3 totals 16 residues. Germline V CDR1 and CDR2: MNHEY, SMNVEV (reference sequence). V lost 6 bases and J lost 2, with 17 bases in between. CDR3 loop: CASRPTLGLPYNEQFF. The CDR3 DNA sequence: TGTGCCAGCAGGCCGACGTTGGGACTTCCCTACAATGAGCAGTTCTTC.

This chain connects TRBV15 to TRBJ2-1; D is undetermined. The CDR3 extends over 15 amino acids. The germline V gene has CDR1 LNHNV and CDR2 YYDKDF (reference sequence). V gave up 0 bases and J gave up 0 bases, with 6 bases separating them. The CDR3 here is CATSRDPLSYNEQFF. The CDR3 DNA is TGTGCCACCAGCAGAGACCCACTCTCCTACAATGAGCAGTTCTTC. The complete variable domain, with remaining parts taken from reference TRBV15 and TRBJ2-1, reads DAMVIQNPRYQVTQFGKPVTLSCSQTLNHNVMYWYQQKSSQAPKLLFHYYDKDFNNEADTPDNFQSRRPNTSFCFLDIRSPGLGDTAMYLCATSRDPLSYNEQFFGPGTRLTVL.

The genes are TRBV14 and TRBJ2-5, with a tentative D call TRBD1 (6 bases). The end of the DNA fits TRBJ2-7 better, so the J call may be wrong. The CDR3 totals 15 residues. Germline V gene data show CDR1 as SGHDN and CDR2 as FVKESK. CDR3 bases: TGTGCCAGCAGCCACTGGACAGCCAATTCCTACGAGCAGTACTTC. It codes for CASSHWTANSYEQYF.

This sequence joins TRBV4-2 and TRBJ2-3, with 8 bases that match TRBD2. CDR3 length equals 15 residues. Trimming took 0 bases from V and 3 from J; bases not matched to a gene: 2. Per the germline V gene, CDR1 is LGHNA and CDR2 is YNFKEQ. The CDR3 coding sequence is TGTGCCAGCAGCCAAGAGTCTAGCGGGACAGATACGCAGTATTTT. Translation: CASSQESSGTDTQYF.

This chain joins TRBV19 and TRBJ1-1, with 10 bases that match TRBD1. Per germline, CDR1 LNHDA and CDR2 SQIVND (reference sequence). This CDR3 is 14 amino acids long. V shed 6 bases, J shed 4 bases, and the junction held 5 bases outside the gene matches. The CDR3 DNA follows: TGTGCCAGTAGCTACCGGGACAGGGGCACTGAAGCTTTCTTT. It is translated as CASSYRDRGTEAFF.

This chain connects TRBV18 to TRBJ2-4; 7 nucleotides align to TRBD1. Germline-derived CDR1 and CDR2 are KGHSH and LQKENI. This CDR3 comprises 15 residues. Losses at the gene ends were 6 bases for V and 7 bases for J; bases not matched to a gene: 12. The CDR3 sequence is CASSPGPKDRNIQYF. In nucleotides, the CDR3 is TGTGCCAGCTCTCCGGGGCCCAAGGACAGGAACATTCAGTACTTC.

This CDR3 is CSALASVSDTQYF. CDR3 DNA: TGTTCGGCTCTAGCCAGTGTGTCAGATACGCAGTATTTT. The rearrangement links TRBV28 to TRBJ2-3, with D maybe TRBD2 (5 bases). CDR3 length: 13 amino acids. Germline lookup yields CDR1 MDHEN and CDR2 SYDVKM.

The rearrangement links TRBV5-6 to TRBJ2-3; 9 bases agree with TRBD2. Losses at the gene ends were 2 bases for V and 1 base for J; bases not matched to a gene: 8. Germline V lookup: CDR1 SGHDT, CDR2 YYEEEE. The CDR3 has 17 amino acids. Here the CDR3 reads CASSFGTSLSRTDTQYF. The CDR3, as DNA: TGTGCCAGCAGCTTCGGGACTAGCCTATCCCGCACAGATACGCAGTATTTT.

This chain uses TRBV18 with TRBJ2-7; TRBD1 matches 8 bases. V was pared by 3 bases and J by 0 bases, with 13 bases of the junction left unmatched. Germline V CDR1 and CDR2: KGHSH, LQKENI. CDR3 length: 18 amino acids. CDR3 in amino acids: CASSPVDRVGGSSYEQYF. The CDR3 DNA is TGTGCCAGCTCACCGGTGGACAGGGTAGGTGGGAGCTCCTACGAGCAGTACTTC.

The chain employs TRBV28 and TRBJ2-7; D is uncertain. Per germline, CDR1 MDHEN and CDR2 SYDVKM. The CDR3 runs to 12 residues. Trimming stripped 4 bases from V and 4 bases from J, with 8 bases between. CDR3 bases: TGTGCCAGCAGTTCACATATTTACGAGCAGTACTTC. It is translated as CASSSHIYEQYF.

The rearrangement links TRBV5-5 to TRBJ2-7; tentative D call: TRBD1 (5 bases). V was cut by 0 bases and J by 3 bases, with 10 bases left in between. Germline values: CDR1 SGHKS, CDR2 YYEKEE (reference sequence). The CDR3 sequence is 14 residues long. CDR3 amino acids: CASSLGGWNYEQYF. CDR3 coding DNA: TGTGCCAGCAGCTTGGGGGGCTGGAACTACGAGCAGTACTTC.

The rearrangement uses TRBV4-3 and TRBJ2-1; D is possibly TRBD2 (7 bases). Trimming removed 1 base at V and 8 bases at J, with 15 bases between. This CDR3 contains 15 residues. Looked up from germline, CDR1 is LGHNA and CDR2 is YSLEER. CDR3 residues: CASSQVGGRGDEQFF. The CDR3, as DNA: TGCGCCAGCAGCCAAGTGGGGGGGCGCGGGGATGAGCAGTTCTTC.

This clone was picked up one time. The chain links TRBV5-1 to TRBJ1-2; tentatively, D is TRBD1 (5 bases). This CDR3 is 14 amino acids long. V shed 3 bases and J shed 0 bases, with 9 bases lying between them. Per germline, CDR1 SGHRS and CDR2 YFSETQ. DNA for the CDR3: TGCGCCAGCAGCTGGGGGGGTACTAACTATGGCTACACCTTC. It yields the protein CASSWGGTNYGYTF.